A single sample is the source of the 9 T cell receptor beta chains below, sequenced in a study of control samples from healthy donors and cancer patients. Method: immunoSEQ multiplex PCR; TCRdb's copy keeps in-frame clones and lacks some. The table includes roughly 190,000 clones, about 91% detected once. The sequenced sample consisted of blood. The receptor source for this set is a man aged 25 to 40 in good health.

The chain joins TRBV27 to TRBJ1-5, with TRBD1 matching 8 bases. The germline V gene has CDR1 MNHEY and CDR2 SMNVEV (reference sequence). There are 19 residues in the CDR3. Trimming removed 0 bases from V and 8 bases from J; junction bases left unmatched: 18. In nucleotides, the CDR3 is TGTGCCAGCAGTTTATCGATAAGTAGGACAGGGCTCCCTAATGAGCCCCAGCATTTT. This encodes CASSLSISRTGLPNEPQHF.

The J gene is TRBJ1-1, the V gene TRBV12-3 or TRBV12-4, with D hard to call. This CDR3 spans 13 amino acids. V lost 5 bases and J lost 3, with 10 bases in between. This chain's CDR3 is CASSPRRDTEAFF. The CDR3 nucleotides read TGTGCCAGCAGTCCCCGGAGGGACACTGAAGCTTTCTTT.

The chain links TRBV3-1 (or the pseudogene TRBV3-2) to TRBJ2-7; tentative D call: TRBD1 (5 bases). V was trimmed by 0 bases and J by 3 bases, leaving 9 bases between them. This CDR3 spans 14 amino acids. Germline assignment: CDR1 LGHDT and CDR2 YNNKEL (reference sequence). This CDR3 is CASSQDRDIYEQYF. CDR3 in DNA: TGTGCCAGCAGCCAAGACAGGGATATCTACGAGCAGTACTTC.

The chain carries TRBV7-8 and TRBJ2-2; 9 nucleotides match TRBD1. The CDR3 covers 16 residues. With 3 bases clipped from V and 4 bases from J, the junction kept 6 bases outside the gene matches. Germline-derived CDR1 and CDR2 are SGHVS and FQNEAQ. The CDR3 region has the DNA TGTGCCAGCAGCTTGGGGGACAGGGTGATCACCGGGGAGCTGTTTTTT. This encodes CASSLGDRVITGELFF.

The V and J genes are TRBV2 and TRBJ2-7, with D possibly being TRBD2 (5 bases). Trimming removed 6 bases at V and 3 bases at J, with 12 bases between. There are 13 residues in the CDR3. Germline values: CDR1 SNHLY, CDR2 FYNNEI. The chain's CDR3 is CASRWTGNYEQYF. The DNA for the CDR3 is TGTGCCAGCAGGTGGACGGGGAACTACGAGCAGTACTTC.

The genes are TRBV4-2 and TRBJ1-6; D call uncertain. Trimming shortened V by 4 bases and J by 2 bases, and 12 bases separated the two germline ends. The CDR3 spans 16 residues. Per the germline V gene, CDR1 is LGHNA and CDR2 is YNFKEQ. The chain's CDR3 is CASSPASTTYNSPLHF. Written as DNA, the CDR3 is TGTGCCAGCAGCCCTGCCTCGACCACCTATAATTCACCCCTCCACTTT.

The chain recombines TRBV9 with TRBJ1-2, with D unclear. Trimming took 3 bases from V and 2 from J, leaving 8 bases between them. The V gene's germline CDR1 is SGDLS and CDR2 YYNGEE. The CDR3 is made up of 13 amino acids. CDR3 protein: CASSDTRNYGYTF. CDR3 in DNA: TGTGCCAGCAGCGACACCCGGAACTATGGCTACACCTTC.

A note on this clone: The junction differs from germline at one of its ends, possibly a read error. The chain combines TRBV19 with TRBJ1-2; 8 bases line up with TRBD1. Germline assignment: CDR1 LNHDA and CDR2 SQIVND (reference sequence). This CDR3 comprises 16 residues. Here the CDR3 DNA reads TGTGCCGGTAGTGCAGGGGGCTCTAACTCGGCTTATGGCTACACCTTC. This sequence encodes CAGSAGGSNSAYGYTF.

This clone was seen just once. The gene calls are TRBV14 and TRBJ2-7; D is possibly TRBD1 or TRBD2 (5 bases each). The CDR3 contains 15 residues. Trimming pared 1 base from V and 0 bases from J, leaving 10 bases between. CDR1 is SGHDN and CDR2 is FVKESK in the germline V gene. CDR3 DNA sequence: TGTGCCAGCAGCCAAGCGTGGGGGAGCTCCTACGAGCAGTACTTC. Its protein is CASSQAWGSSYEQYF.